The 24 T cell receptor beta chains presented below share a single source sample, sequenced in a study of tacrolimus-resistant gene-edited T cells for transplant recipients (TCRdb year 2020). Libraries came from the immunoSEQ multiplex PCR assay. Imported from immuneACCESS, the table was reduced by TCRdb to in-frame sequences with V and J called. These copies leave out some clones; in studies compared against another copy, an unresolved V gene accounts for under half, and the cause of the remainder is not known. The sample table holds several hundred clones, of which about 45% were seen once. The ten most abundant clones make up around four fifths of the sample. The sample's treatment or condition label is to be understood as: CRISPR-Cas9 RNP knockout of FKBP12 using synthetic sgRNA#2. Before enrichment with an IFNgamma secretion assay kit, PBMCs were stimulated for around 6 hours using overlapping CMV pp65 and IE-1 peptide pools. FKBP12 knockout was performed on day 7 by electroporating Cas9 ribonucleoprotein using an Amaxa 4D-Nucleofector. After enrichment, the CMV-specific T cells were expanded in culture with recombinant human IL-7 and IL-15.

The sample here was a CMV-specific product grown in culture, taken from cells with FKBP12 knockout. The sample's cell subset or site label, in plain terms: expanded CMV-specific T cell product isolated by IFNgamma secretion after CMV peptide stimulation. The origin of the receptors is a human donor in good health, a blood donor.

This clone was detected only a few times. The chain has TRBV30 and TRBJ1-5, with D tentatively TRBD1 (6 bases). CDR1 and CDR2 from the germline V gene are GTSNPN and SVGIG (reference sequence). CDR3 length equals 13 residues. V lost 1 base and J lost 4, with 8 bases in between. The CDR3 region is CAWSGQGNQPQHF. The CDR3, as DNA: TGTGCCTGGAGTGGGCAGGGGAATCAGCCCCAGCATTTT.

By sample fraction, this clone is medium-sized (0.01 to 0.1%). The rearrangement joins TRBV5-6 to TRBJ2-5, with 7 bases that match TRBD2. With 4 bases clipped from V and 2 bases from J, the junction kept 5 bases outside the gene matches. CDR3 size: 14 residues. Looked up from germline, CDR1 is SGHDT and CDR2 is YYEEEE. CDR3 sequence reads: CASSGTTGQETQYF. CDR3 nucleotide sequence: TGTGCCAGCAGCGGGACTACAGGTCAAGAGACCCAGTACTTC.

The gene calls are TRBV24-1 and TRBJ2-5, with D tentatively TRBD2 (6 bases). CDR3 length equals 14 residues. The germline V and J ends were trimmed by 5 bases and 5 bases, with 14 bases remaining between them. Germline CDR1 reads KGHDR; CDR2 reads SFDVKD. The CDR3 region has the DNA TGTGCCACCAGTGGGAGGGGCCCCGGTGAGACCCAGTACTTC. Translation: CATSGRGPGETQYF.

Relative to its sample, this clone is medium-sized. The chain employs TRBV27 and TRBJ2-2; D ambiguous. Trimming removed 5 bases from V and 5 bases from J, with 9 bases in between. CDR1 and CDR2 from the germline V gene are MNHEY and SMNVEV (reference sequence). The CDR3 covers 13 residues. The CDR3 DNA reads TGTGCCAGCAGTGAATTGGGGACCGGGGAGCTGTTTTTT. It specifies CASSELGTGELFF.

V usage is TRBV10-3 and J usage is TRBJ1-1; a weak D match, TRBD1 (5 bases). The V gene's germline CDR1 is ENHRY and CDR2 SYGVKD. This CDR3 spans 14 amino acids. Trimming shortened V by 4 bases and J by 0 bases, and 9 bases separated the two germline ends. In DNA, the CDR3 is TGTGCCATCAGTGCCGGGACGGTGAACACTGAAGCTTTCTTT. Translated: CAISAGTVNTEAFF.

V gene TRBV2 combines with J gene TRBJ1-6; TRBD1 matches at 7 bases. Trimming at V came to 4 bases and at J to 8 bases, leaving 5 bases not matched to a gene. Germline CDR1 reads SNHLY; CDR2 reads FYNNEI. The CDR3 runs 14 residues. The CDR3 sequence: CASSGGQKDSPLHF. In nucleotides, the CDR3 is TGTGCCAGCAGTGGGGGACAGAAAGATTCACCCCTCCACTTT.

The chain couples TRBV7-2 to TRBJ2-3; no reliable D call. CDR3 size: 14 residues. The V end was cut by 5 bases, the J end by 3 bases, with 12 bases between. Per germline, CDR1 SGHTA and CDR2 FQGNSA. The CDR3 here is CASSRSSPTDTQYF. The CDR3 nucleotides read TGTGCCAGCAGCCGGAGTTCCCCTACAGATACGCAGTATTTT.

The J gene is TRBJ1-2, the V gene TRBV18; perhaps TRBD1 as D (6 bases). The ends were cut back, 3 bases at V and 5 bases at J, with 16 bases in the middle. CDR1 is KGHSH, CDR2 LQKENI, per germline. This CDR3 has 15 residues. The CDR3 reads CASSPDSQISYGYTF. The CDR3 nucleotides read TGTGCCAGCTCACCGGACAGTCAGATTTCATATGGCTACACCTTC.

By proportion, this clone is medium-sized. The CDR3 nucleotides are TGTGCCCGGAATTACAGGGGGCTGATAAATCAGCCCCAGCATTTT. Amino acids: CARNYRGLINQPQHF. The chain employs TRBV6-8 and TRBJ1-5; 9 positions agree with TRBD1. Germline V gene lookup returns CDR1 MNHGY and CDR2 SAAAGT. The length of the CDR3 is 15 residues. Trimming cost V 11 bases and J 4 bases; bases outside gene matches: 12.

This clone is hyperexpanded (1% or more). The V and J genes are TRBV28 and TRBJ1-6; TRBD1 agrees at 8 bases. Germline CDR1 and CDR2: MDHEN and SYDVKM. There are 14 residues in the CDR3. V dropped 4 bases and J dropped 10; count of bases not matched to a gene: 6. DNA of the CDR3: TGTGCCAGCAGTTCAGGGGGCCTAGAATCACCCCTCCACTTT. As protein: CASSSGGLESPLHF.

The J gene is TRBJ2-3, the V gene TRBV7-6, with 12 bases fitting TRBD2. This CDR3 region has 18 residues. Germline V lookup: CDR1 SGHVS, CDR2 FNYEAQ. Trimming took 1 base from V and 2 from J; bases not matched to a gene: 7. The CDR3 nucleotides read TGTGCCAGCAGCTTAGTCCTAGCGGGAGGGCCCGTCACAGATACGCAGTATTTT. Translation gives CASSLVLAGGPVTDTQYF.

This clone occurred a few times. The chain links TRBV4-1 to TRBJ1-2; tentative D call: TRBD1 (5 bases). This CDR3 contains 15 residues. V dropped 0 bases and J dropped 4 bases, with 12 bases sitting between them. Germline V CDR1 and CDR2: MGHRA, YSYEKL. The CDR3 DNA reads as TGCGCCAGCAGCCAAGATCAGGGATCCGCCTATGGCTACACCTTC. Residues: CASSQDQGSAYGYTF.

The rearrangement links TRBV7-9 to TRBJ2-7; 9 positions agree with TRBD1. CDR1 is SEHNR, CDR2 FQNEAQ, per germline (reference sequence). There are 14 residues in the CDR3. The V and J ends lost 5 bases and 0 bases, in that order; junction bases with no gene match: 2. The CDR3 region is CASSRDRVSYEQYF. The DNA of the CDR3 is TGTGCCAGCAGCCGGGACAGGGTCTCCTACGAGCAGTACTTC.

The genes are TRBV30 and TRBJ1-1, with D possibly matching TRBD1 (5 bases). This CDR3 is built from 11 residues. The germline V gene encodes CDR1 GTSNPN and CDR2 SVGIG (reference sequence). Trimming removed 1 base from V and 5 bases from J, with 5 bases in between. The CDR3 DNA is TGTGCCTGGAGTGGACAGACTGAAGCTTTCTTT. Encoded protein: CAWSGQTEAFF.

This clone counts as large (0.1 to 1%). The rearrangement uses TRBV5-1 and TRBJ1-1; possibly TRBD1 for D (6 bases). This CDR3 has 13 residues. Germline loops: CDR1 SGHRS, CDR2 YFSETQ. Deletions cut 2 bases from V and 1 base from J, with 6 bases between. The CDR3 region has the DNA TGCGCCAGCAGCTTCAGGGGGAACACTGAAGCTTTCTTT. It yields the protein CASSFRGNTEAFF.

This clone came up a few times. This chain links TRBV5-8 with TRBJ1-1; D is undetermined. The CDR3 extends over 14 amino acids. Germline V lookup: CDR1 SGHTS, CDR2 YDEGEE. V was pared by 2 bases and J by 5 bases, with 13 bases between. The CDR3 nucleotides are TGTGCCAGCAGCTTTGGTCGGCTGCGGACTGAAGCTTTCTTT. The encoded protein is CASSFGRLRTEAFF.

This clone was seen a few times. The rearrangement uses TRBV21-1 and TRBJ2-2; the table's D call, TRBD1, has no DNA check behind it. TRBV21-1 is reported as a pseudogene. The CDR3 sequence is 20 residues long. In nucleotides, the CDR3 is TGTGCCAGCAGCAAAGAACAGGGGGCGAGTAGCGGGATGAACACCGGGGAGCTGTTTTTT. Its translation: CASSKEQGASSGMNTGELFF.

Only a few counts were recorded for this clone. The rearrangement links TRBV30 to TRBJ2-7; no reliable D call. The CDR3 is 11 residues long. Germline V gene data show CDR1 as GTSNPN and CDR2 as SVGIG (reference sequence). V was pared by 1 base and J by 5 bases, with 6 bases between. DNA of the CDR3: TGTGCCTGGAGTGCTCTCAACGAGCAGTACTTC. Amino acids: CAWSALNEQYF.

Only one count was recorded for this clone. The genes are TRBV7-9 and TRBJ2-5; TRBD2 is a possible D gene (5 bases). This CDR3 region has 15 residues. The germline gives CDR1 SEHNR, CDR2 FQNEAQ (reference sequence). With 3 bases removed from V and 2 bases from J, the gap between germline ends came to 13 bases. CDR3 coding DNA: TGTGCCAGCAGCTTTAACGAGGGCCGACAAGAGACCCAGTACTTC. Translated, it gives CASSFNEGRQETQYF. Full variable domain (rest looked up from reference TRBV7-9 and TRBJ2-5): DTGVSQNPRHKITKRGQNVTFRCDPISEHNRLYWYRQTLGQGPEFLTYFQNEAQLEKSRLLSDRFSAERPKGSFSTLEIQRTEQGDSAMYLCASSFNEGRQETQYFGPGTRLLVL.

V and J are TRBV5-1 and TRBJ2-1; TRBD2 matches at 7 bases. Germline values: CDR1 SGHRS, CDR2 YFSETQ. CDR3 length equals 14 residues. With 1 base clipped from V and 6 bases from J, the junction kept 4 bases outside the gene matches. The CDR3: CASSLSGGSNEQFF. The CDR3 coding sequence is TGCGCCAGCAGCTTGTCGGGAGGATCCAATGAGCAGTTCTTC.

The genes are TRBV5-4 and TRBJ2-5; 13 bases are shared with TRBD2. The V and J ends lost 3 bases and 5 bases, in that order; junction bases with no gene match: 19. This CDR3 is 20 amino acids long. Looked up from germline, CDR1 is SGHNT and CDR2 is YYREEE (reference sequence). The CDR3 nucleotides are TGTGCCAGCAGCTCCGGGACTAGCGGGACAGTGTTTGCGAGTTCGGAGACCCAGTACTTC. This sequence encodes CASSSGTSGTVFASSETQYF.

The CDR3 DNA follows: TGTGCCAGCAGTCCCCGACAGGCCGCCTCTGGAAACACCATATATTTT. Residues: CASSPRQAASGNTIYF. This chain links TRBV6-2 or TRBV6-3 with TRBJ1-3; D perhaps matches TRBD1 (6 bases). V was clipped by 5 bases and J by 0 bases, with 14 bases between them. Germline loops: CDR1 MNHEY, CDR2 SVGEGT. The CDR3 has 16 amino acids.

The CDR3 DNA sequence: TGCAGTGCTAGTGACCCGGGACAGCACACTGAAGCTTTCTTT. Its translation is CSASDPGQHTEAFF. The gene calls are TRBV20-1 and TRBJ1-1; 7 positions match TRBD1. Trimming cost V 3 bases and J 3 bases; bases outside gene matches: 7. The CDR3 spans 14 residues. Germline V gives CDR1 DFQATT, CDR2 SNEGSKA (reference sequence).

The J gene is TRBJ1-5, the V gene TRBV5-6; 7 bases fit TRBD1. V trimming: 2 bases; J trimming: 3 bases; junction bases outside the gene matches: 8. The length of the CDR3 is 16 residues. Germline assignment: CDR1 SGHDT and CDR2 YYEEEE. The CDR3 nucleotides read TGTGCCAGCAGCTTAAAAGGGACAGCTTTCAATCAGCCCCAGCATTTT. This encodes CASSLKGTAFNQPQHF.